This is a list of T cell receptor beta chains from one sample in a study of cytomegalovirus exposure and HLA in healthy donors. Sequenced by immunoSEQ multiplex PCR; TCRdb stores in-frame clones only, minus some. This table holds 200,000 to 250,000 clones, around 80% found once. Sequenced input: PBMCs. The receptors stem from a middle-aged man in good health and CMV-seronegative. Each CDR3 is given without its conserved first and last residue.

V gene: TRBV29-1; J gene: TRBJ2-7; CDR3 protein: SVVDGTIYEQY
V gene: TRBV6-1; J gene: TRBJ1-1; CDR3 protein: ASSWRDTEAF
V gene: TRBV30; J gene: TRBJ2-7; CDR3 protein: AWSTTSGQY
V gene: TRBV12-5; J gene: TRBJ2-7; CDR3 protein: ASGLVSTKNYEQY
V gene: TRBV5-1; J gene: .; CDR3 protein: ASSLVASGGASEQF
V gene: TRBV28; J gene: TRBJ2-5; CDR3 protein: ASSSERETQY
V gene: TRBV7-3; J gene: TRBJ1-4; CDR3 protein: ASSLGQGNEKLF
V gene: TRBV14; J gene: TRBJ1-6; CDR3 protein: ASSQHNKNSPLH
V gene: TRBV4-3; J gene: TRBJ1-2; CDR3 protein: ASSPHSRGYGYT
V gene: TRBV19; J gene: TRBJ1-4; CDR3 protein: ASSLTGLSNEKLF
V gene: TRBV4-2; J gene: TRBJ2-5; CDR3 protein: ASSPTFSEREY
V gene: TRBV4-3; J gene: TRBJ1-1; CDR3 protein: ASSQEGGMNTEAF
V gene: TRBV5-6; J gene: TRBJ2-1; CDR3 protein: ASSVALAGGGGEQF
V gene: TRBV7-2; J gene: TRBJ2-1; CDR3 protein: ASSLDSISSSYNEQF
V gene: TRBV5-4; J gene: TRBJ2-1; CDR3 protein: ASSQVGREDHNEQF
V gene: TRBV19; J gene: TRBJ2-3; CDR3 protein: ASMLGSNTDTQY
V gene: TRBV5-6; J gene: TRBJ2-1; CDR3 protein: ASSSGLPGDNEQF
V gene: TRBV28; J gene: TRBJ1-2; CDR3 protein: ASSRGWGDYGYT
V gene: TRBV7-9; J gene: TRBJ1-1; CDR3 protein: ASSQGQIYTEAF
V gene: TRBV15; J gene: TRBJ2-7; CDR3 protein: ATSRRDRKNEQY
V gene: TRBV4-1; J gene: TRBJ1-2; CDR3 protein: ASSQFPGGVYGYT
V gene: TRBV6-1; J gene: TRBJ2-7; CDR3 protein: ASRQGYEQY
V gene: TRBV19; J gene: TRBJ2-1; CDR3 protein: ASSNPGLAGVTEQF
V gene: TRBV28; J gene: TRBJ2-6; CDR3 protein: ASSLRSSGANVLT
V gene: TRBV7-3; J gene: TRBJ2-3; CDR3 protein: ASSLMASGGPDTQY
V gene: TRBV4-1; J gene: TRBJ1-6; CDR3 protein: ASSQGSGNSPLH
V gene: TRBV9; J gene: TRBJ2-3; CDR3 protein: ASSVEWRRGDTQY
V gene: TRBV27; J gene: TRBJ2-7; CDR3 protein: ASSTRLALHEQY
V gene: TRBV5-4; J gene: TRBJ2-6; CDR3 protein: ASSFTSSGANVLT
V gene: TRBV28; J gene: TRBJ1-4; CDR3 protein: ASSLGTRTI
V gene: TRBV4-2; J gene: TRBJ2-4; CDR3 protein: ASSQEGLAGGRAKNIQY
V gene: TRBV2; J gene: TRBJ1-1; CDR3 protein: ASSPRDRAQNTEAF
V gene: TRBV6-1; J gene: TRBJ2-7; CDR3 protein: ASRLDSASYEQY
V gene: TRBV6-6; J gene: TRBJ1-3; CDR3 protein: ASSPGTGGNTIY
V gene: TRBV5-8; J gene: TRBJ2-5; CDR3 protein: ASSTGTSGGETQY
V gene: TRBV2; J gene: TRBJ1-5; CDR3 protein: ASSATGRDQPQH
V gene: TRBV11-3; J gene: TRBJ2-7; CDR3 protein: ASSRDRGSYEQY
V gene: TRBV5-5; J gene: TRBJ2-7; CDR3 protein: ASSLATGVYEQY
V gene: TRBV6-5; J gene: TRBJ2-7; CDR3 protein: ASSYSGTVKYEQY
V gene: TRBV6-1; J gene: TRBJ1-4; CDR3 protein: ASSEGGTQGEKLF
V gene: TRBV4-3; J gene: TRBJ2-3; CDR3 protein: ASSQDWRGGSTDTQY
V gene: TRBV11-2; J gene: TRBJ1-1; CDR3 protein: ASSLGSWNTEAF
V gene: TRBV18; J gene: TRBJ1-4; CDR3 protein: ASSPNRAENEKLF
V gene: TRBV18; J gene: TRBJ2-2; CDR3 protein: ASSPVLAGGANTGELF
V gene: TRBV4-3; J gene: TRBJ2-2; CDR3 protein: ASSQSSGFTGELF
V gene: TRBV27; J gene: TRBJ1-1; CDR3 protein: ASSLGTGMRNTEAF
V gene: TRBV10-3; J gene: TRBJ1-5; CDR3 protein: AISGTGAENQPQH
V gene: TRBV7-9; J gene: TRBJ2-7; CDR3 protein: ASSPGTATYEQY
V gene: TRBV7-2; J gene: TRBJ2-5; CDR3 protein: ASSLTGGETQY
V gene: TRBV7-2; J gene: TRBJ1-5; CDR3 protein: ASSLEGVQPQH
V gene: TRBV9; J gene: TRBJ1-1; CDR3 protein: ASSPSWGGAEAF
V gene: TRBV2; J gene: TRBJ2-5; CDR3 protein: ASRGGTGSETQY
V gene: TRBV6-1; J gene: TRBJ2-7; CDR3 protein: ASRLGQGPSYEQY
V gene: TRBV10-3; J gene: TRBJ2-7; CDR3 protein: ATRPGFDMTGVSYEQY
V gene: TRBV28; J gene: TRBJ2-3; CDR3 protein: ASSWAGTGTDTQY
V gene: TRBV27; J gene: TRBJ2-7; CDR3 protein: ASRRGLAGVTYEQY
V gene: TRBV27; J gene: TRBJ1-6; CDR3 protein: ASSLVGTANSPLH
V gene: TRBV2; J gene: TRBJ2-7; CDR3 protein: ASRLDEQY
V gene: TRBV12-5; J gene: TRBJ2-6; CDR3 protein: ASANSGANVLT
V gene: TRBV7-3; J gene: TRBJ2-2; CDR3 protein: ASSLGGGNTGELF